Reported below is one TCR beta chain. This table comes from immunoSEQ multiplex PCR, and its TCRdb copy is limited to in-frame clones, with some not included. The sample yields about 270,000 clones, about nine tenths seen once. The length of the CDR3 is 15 residues. V dropped 0 bases and J dropped 4; count of bases not matched to a gene: 3. Looked up from germline, CDR1 is KGHSH and CDR2 is LQKENI. This sample was taken from a study of blood T cell repertoires in COVID-19. Individuals aged about 18 to 100 years were recruited from about two dozen US areas. Participant-given clinical history determined each cohort assignment. Either two negative PCRs, clearance, or symptom resolution qualified Cohort 3 donors as recovered.

The rearrangement links TRBV18 to TRBJ2-5; 9 nucleotides match TRBD2. This clonotype was obtained from a woman aged 45 to 65 who had recovered from COVID-19. Material for sequencing was PBMCs or T cells enriched from blood (not recorded which). The CDR3 loop is CASSPPVAGAETQYF. CDR3 in DNA: TGTGCCAGCTCACCACCGGTAGCGGGAGCAGAGACCCAGTACTTC. Full variable domain (remainder filled in from reference TRBV18 and TRBJ2-5): NAGVMQNPRHLVRRRGQEARLRCSPMKGHSHVYWYRQLPEEGLKFMVYLQKENIIDESGMPKERFSAEFPKEGPSILRIQQVVRGDSAAYFCASSPPVAGAETQYFGPGTRLLVL.